This T cell receptor beta chain was obtained from a study of breast tumors, draining lymph nodes, adjacent tissues. V lost 3 bases to trimming and J lost 3 bases; unmatched junction nucleotides: 3. The CDR3 spans 15 residues. Germline-derived CDR1 and CDR2 are SEHNR and FQNEAQ (reference sequence). Breast cancer patients provided tissue from their axillary draining lymph nodes. TCRdb ran MiXCR on the multiplex PCR reads and lists one entry per CDR3 protein. The sample lists about 110,000 distinct CDR3 sequences; under 40% were seen once. The chain is built from TRBV7-9 and TRBJ2-7; 12 bases fit TRBD2. The sequence was collected from a female donor with breast cancer. Some clones in this sample may be carry-over from other donors' samples. Sequencing was carried out using axillary lymph node tissue. This chain's CDR3 is CASSFPGLAGYEQYF. The CDR3 DNA is TGTGCCAGCAGCTTTCCGGGACTAGCGGGCTACGAGCAGTACTTC.